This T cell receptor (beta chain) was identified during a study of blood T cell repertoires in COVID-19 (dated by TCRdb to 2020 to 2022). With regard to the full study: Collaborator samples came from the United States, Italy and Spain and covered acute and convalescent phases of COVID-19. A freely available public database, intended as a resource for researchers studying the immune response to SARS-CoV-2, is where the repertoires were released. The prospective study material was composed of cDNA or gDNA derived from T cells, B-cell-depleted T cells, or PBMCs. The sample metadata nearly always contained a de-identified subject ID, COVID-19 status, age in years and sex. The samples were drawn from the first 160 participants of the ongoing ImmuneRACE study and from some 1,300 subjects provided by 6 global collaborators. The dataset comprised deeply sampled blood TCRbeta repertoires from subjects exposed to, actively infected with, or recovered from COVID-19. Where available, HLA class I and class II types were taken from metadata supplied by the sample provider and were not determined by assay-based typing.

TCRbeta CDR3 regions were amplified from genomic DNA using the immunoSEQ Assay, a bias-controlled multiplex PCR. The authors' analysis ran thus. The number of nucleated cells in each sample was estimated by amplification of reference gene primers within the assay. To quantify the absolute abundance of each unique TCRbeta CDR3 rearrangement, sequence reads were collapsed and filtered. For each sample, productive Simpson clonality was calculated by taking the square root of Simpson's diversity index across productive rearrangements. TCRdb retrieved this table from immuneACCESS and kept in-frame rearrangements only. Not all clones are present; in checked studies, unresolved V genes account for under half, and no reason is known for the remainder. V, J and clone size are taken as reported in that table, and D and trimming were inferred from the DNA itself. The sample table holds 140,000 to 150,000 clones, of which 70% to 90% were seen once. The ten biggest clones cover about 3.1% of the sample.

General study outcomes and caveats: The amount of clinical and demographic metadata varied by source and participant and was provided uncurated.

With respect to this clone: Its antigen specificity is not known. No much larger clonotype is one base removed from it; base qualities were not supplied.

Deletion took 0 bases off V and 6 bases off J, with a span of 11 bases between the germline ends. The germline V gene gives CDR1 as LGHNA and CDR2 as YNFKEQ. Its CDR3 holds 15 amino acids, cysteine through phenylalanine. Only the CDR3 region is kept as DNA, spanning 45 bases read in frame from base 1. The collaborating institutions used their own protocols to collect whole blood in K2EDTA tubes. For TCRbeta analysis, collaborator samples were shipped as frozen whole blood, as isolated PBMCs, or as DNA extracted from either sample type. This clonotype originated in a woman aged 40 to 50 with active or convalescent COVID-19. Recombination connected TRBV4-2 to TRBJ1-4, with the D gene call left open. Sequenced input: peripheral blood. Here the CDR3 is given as CASSQDWTAHEKLFF. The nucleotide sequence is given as TGTGCCAGCAGCCAAGACTGGACTGCCCATGAAAAACTGTTTTTT.